One sample yielded the 2 T cell receptor beta chains listed below, sequenced in a study of blood T cells in healthy people across ages (dated by TCRdb to the mid-2010s). Library prep was done by 5' RACE. The sequencer was an Illumina HiSeq 2500. The second PCR ran for roughly 7 to 11 cycles and used a J-beta primer mix along with a sample-barcoded 5' primer. TCRdb applied fastp at Q25 and MiXCR to the public reads, then kept only in-frame beta chains. Here each entry gathers all rows of one CDR3 protein and keeps the most common genes and DNA. The sample yields over a million distinct CDR3 sequences; roughly 59% were counted once. The ten largest make up over 5.5% of the sample. Source material: blood. The receptors were sampled from a man aged 18 to 30 in good health.

The V gene is TRBV7-2, the J gene TRBJ2-3; 7 nucleotides line up with TRBD2. Trimming removed 5 bases from V and 3 bases from J; junction bases left unmatched: 5. Germline values: CDR1 SGHTA, CDR2 FQGNSA. The CDR3 spans 14 residues. The CDR3 DNA follows: TGTGCCAGCAGCCCGCGGACTAGGACAGATACGCAGTATTTT. Amino acids: CASSPRTRTDTQYF. Full variable domain (remainder filled in from reference TRBV7-2 and TRBJ2-3): GAGVSQSPSNKVTEKGKDVELRCDPISGHTALYWYRQSLGQGLEFLIYFQGNSAPDKSGLPSDRFSAERTGGSVSTLTIQRTQQEDSAVYLCASSPRTRTDTQYFGPGTRLTVL.

This clonotype has at least ten counts. V and J are TRBV29-1 and TRBJ1-2; 7 bases line up with TRBD1. The trim removed 6 bases at V and 2 bases at J, leaving 6 bases unmatched. The V gene's germline CDR1 is SQVTM and CDR2 ANQGSEA. The CDR3 runs 13 residues. CDR3 sequence reads: CSVGTAQNYGYTF. CDR3 in DNA: TGCAGCGTCGGGACAGCCCAGAACTATGGCTACACCTTC.